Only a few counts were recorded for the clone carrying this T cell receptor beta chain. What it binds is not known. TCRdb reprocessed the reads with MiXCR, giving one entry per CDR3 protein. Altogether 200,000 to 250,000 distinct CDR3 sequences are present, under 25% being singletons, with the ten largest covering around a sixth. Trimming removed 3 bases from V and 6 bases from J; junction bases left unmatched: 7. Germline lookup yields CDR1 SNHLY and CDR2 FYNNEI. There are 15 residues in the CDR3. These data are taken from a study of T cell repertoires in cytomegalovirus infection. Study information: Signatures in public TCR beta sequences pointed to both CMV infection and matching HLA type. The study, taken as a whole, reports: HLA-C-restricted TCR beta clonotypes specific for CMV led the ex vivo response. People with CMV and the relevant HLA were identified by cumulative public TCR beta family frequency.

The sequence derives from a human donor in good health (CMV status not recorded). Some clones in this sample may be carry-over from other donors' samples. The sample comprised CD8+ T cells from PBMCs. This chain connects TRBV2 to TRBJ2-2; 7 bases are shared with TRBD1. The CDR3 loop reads CASSEAGQDAGELFF. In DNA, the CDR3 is TGTGCCAGCAGTGAGGCTGGACAGGATGCCGGGGAGCTGTTTTTT.